This entry describes one T cell receptor (beta chain). Its antigen is currently unknown. The data belong to a study of T cell responses to AZD1222 COVID-19 vaccine. Study observations and caveats: Epitopes outside B.1.351 and B.1.1.7 mutated regions reportedly drew nearly half of spike TCRs.

This CDR3 comprises 15 residues. In germline, CDR1 is SGHTA, CDR2 FQGTGA. The V gene end was trimmed by 2 bases and the J gene end by 5 bases; junction bases not matched to a gene: 8. Assay used: immunoSEQ multiplex PCR; TCRdb lists only in-frame clones, some missing. In the table there are 150,000 to 200,000 clones, approximately 95% of which are singletons. Source: peripheral blood, taken 28 days after the second AZD1222 dose. The origin of this receptor is an adult who received the AZD1222 COVID-19 vaccine. The chain links TRBV7-3 to TRBJ2-5; 7 bases align to TRBD2. This chain's CDR3 is CASSLVGGSGETQYF. The CDR3 DNA reads as TGTGCCAGCAGCTTAGTCGGGGGTAGCGGGGAGACCCAGTACTTC.